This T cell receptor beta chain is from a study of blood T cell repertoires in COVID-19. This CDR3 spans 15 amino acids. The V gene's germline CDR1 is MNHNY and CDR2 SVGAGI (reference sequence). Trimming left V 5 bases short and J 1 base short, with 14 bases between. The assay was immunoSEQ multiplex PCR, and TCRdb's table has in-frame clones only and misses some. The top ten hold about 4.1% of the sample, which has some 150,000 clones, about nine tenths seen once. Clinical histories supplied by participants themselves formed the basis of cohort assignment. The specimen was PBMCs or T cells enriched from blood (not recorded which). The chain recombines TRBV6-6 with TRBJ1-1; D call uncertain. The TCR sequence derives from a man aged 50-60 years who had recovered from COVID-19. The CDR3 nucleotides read TGTGCCAGCAGTCTCCTACAGATCGCGAACACTGAAGCTTTCTTT. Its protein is CASSLLQIANTEAFF.